Described below is a single T cell receptor (beta chain) sequence and its context. Its antigen is unidentified. This sample stems from a study of glioma-infiltrating T cells. Study-level results: CDR3 overlap between tissue and blood was very small. Gliomas, especially low-grade, showed above-expected tissue-blood divergence; non-neoplastic patients showed below.

Using RNA template, CDR3s of TCR alpha and beta were amplified with iRepertoire arm-PCR. Input was roughly 85-450 ng of tissue mRNA or PBMC total RNA. Via MiXCR, TCRdb re-called the multiplex PCR reads, giving one row per CDR3 protein. The sample has under 150,000 distinct CDR3 sequences, around 23% seen once. This clonotype was obtained from a human donor with low-grade glioma or glioblastoma, undergoing nonglioma brain surgery, or in good health (not recorded which). The sample taken for sequencing was glioma tissue, nonneoplastic brain tissue, or PBMCs (not recorded which).

The CDR3 DNA sequence: TGTGCCAGCAGAACCCTCCCGGGGGCAGGCTACAATGAGCAGTTCTTC. Its protein product is CASRTLPGAGYNEQFF. J is TRBJ2-1 and V is TRBV6-2 or TRBV6-3; D tentatively reads TRBD1 or TRBD2 (6 bases each). This CDR3 is built from 16 residues. Germline lookup yields CDR1 MNHEY and CDR2 SVGEGT. The V and J ends lost 6 bases and 3 bases respectively, with 18 bases between them.